These 12 T cell receptor beta chains were all obtained from the same sample, sequenced in a study of Graves' ophthalmopathy and Graves' hyperthyroidism. The TCR beta CDR3 regions underwent amplification from RNA transcripts. Second-round multiplex PCR came after a first-round RT-PCR that employed HTBI primers. TCRdb re-called the multiplex PCR reads through MiXCR, storing one row per CDR3 protein. The sample includes approximately 700,000 distinct CDR3 sequences, under 50% of them seen just once. Source material: peripheral blood. The origin of the receptors is an adult man with Graves' ophthalmopathy.

V is TRBV10-3 and J is TRBJ2-2; D is ambiguous. The CDR3 is 14 amino acids. Germline V gives CDR1 ENHRY, CDR2 SYGVKD. Trimming left V 11 bases short and J 1 base short, with 14 bases between. As DNA, the CDR3 is TGTGCCGGCAGTGGGCTTCGGAACACCGGGGAGCTGTTTTTT. It translates to CAGSGLRNTGELFF.

The chain joins TRBV7-6 to TRBJ2-7; 10 bases are a match to TRBD2. Germline V gene lookup returns CDR1 SGHVS and CDR2 FNYEAQ. The CDR3 is 16 amino acids. The trim removed 5 bases at V and 1 base at J, leaving 8 bases unmatched. The CDR3: CASSPGGTSASYEQYF. The CDR3 DNA reads as TGTGCCAGCAGCCCCGGAGGGACTAGCGCTTCCTACGAGCAGTACTTC.

The table lists this clonotype with many counts. This chain joins TRBV6-6 and TRBJ2-6, with no clear D. V gave up 2 bases and J gave up 0 bases, with 8 bases separating them. Germline V lookup: CDR1 MNHNY, CDR2 SVGAGI (reference sequence). The CDR3 consists of 16 residues. Here the CDR3 reads CASSYGRNSGANVLTF. The CDR3 DNA is TGTGCCAGCAGTTACGGGCGGAACTCTGGGGCCAACGTCCTGACTTTC.

This clonotype was recorded many times. The CDR3 DNA reads TGCAGCGTTGAAATGGACGGGAACACCGGGGAGCTGTTTTTT. Protein product: CSVEMDGNTGELFF. The V gene is TRBV29-1, the J gene TRBJ2-2, with D uncertain. The CDR3 extends over 14 amino acids. The germline V gene encodes CDR1 SQVTM and CDR2 ANQGSEA. Trimming removed 2 bases from V and 1 base from J, with 8 bases in between.

The rearrangement uses TRBV7-3 and TRBJ2-7; TRBD1 is a possible D gene (5 bases). The DNA end is a closer match to TRBJ2-1, so the J assignment may be wrong. The germline V gene has CDR1 SGHTA and CDR2 FQGTGA. The CDR3 covers 16 residues. The CDR3 coding sequence is TGTGCCAGCAGCATTAACTTGGACATGGGCTACAATGAGCAGTTCTTC. This translates into CASSINLDMGYNEQFF.

At least ten counts were recorded for this clonotype. The chain combines TRBV5-1 with TRBJ1-2; perhaps TRBD1 as D (5 bases). The CDR3 is 13 amino acids. The germline V gene has CDR1 SGHRS and CDR2 YFSETQ. The ends were cut back, 4 bases at V and 4 bases at J, with 11 bases in the middle. The DNA for the CDR3 is TGCGCCAGCAGCCCGCTACAGGCCTATGGCTACACCTTC. Protein sequence: CASSPLQAYGYTF. The full variable domain, in which reference TRBV5-1 and TRBJ1-2 provide the parts outside the CDR3, is KAGVTQTPRYLIKTRGQQVTLSCSPISGHRSVSWYQQTPGQGLQFLFEYFSETQRNKGNFPGRFSGRQFSNSRSEMNVSTLELGDSALYLCASSPLQAYGYTFGSGTRLTVV.

The chain couples TRBV7-9 to TRBJ2-5, with D possibly being TRBD2 (6 bases). The CDR3 is made up of 15 amino acids. V lost 4 bases, J lost 1 base, and 13 bases lay in between. In germline, CDR1 is SEHNR, CDR2 FQNEAQ (reference sequence). CDR3 sequence (DNA): TGTGCCAGCAGCTGGGTTGGGACTTCCCAAGAGACCCAGTACTTC. It translates to CASSWVGTSQETQYF.

The rearrangement joins TRBV19 to TRBJ1-5, with a possible D match to TRBD1 (5 bases). Looked up from germline, CDR1 is LNHDA and CDR2 is SQIVND (reference sequence). The V end was cut by 6 bases, the J end by 6 bases, with 27 bases between. This CDR3 has 18 residues. The CDR3, as DNA: TGTGCCAGTAGCCCCACCCCCGGCAGGGTTTTTATTCTTCAGCCCCAGCATTTT. Amino acids: CASSPTPGRVFILQPQHF.

This clonotype was observed many times. The chain joins TRBV29-1 to TRBJ1-1; a weak D match, TRBD1 (6 bases). The germline gives CDR1 SQVTM, CDR2 ANQGSEA. The CDR3 consists of 13 residues. V was clipped by 3 bases and J by 4 bases, with 12 bases between them. The DNA of the CDR3 is TGCAGCGTTGAGGCCGGGGGCCCCACTGAAGCTTTCTTT. This gives the protein CSVEAGGPTEAFF.

The chain couples TRBV29-1 to TRBJ2-2, with TRBD2 matching 13 bases. Trimming removed 7 bases from V and 3 bases from J; junction bases left unmatched: 5. The CDR3 covers 15 residues. CDR1 is SQVTM, CDR2 ANQGSEA, per germline. The CDR3 region is CSARTSGGDTGELFF. The CDR3 bases are TGCAGCGCCCGGACTAGCGGGGGAGACACCGGGGAGCTGTTTTTT.

This clonotype has only one observation. The CDR3 DNA sequence: TGTGCCAGCAGCTTACCCGGACAGGGGGAAAAACTGTTTTTT. Translating it yields CASSLPGQGEKLFF. The chain joins TRBV7-9 to TRBJ1-4, with 9 positions matching TRBD1. There are 14 residues in the CDR3. The junction had 3 bases not matched to a gene; V was cut back by 2 bases and J by 8 bases. Germline lookup yields CDR1 SEHNR and CDR2 FQNEAQ (reference sequence).

The genes are TRBV12-3 or TRBV12-4 and TRBJ1-5; D is uncertain. This CDR3 is 14 amino acids long. The germline V and J ends were trimmed by 7 bases and 11 bases, with 21 bases remaining between them. The CDR3 loop is CASTESLAPGTQHF. The CDR3 DNA sequence: TGTGCCAGCACCGAATCCTTGGCCCCGGGGACCCAGCATTTT.